This T cell receptor (beta chain) was obtained from a study of T cells expressing NK-cell markers. Study-level information: Seven HCMV-seropositive donors and one seronegative donor made up the eight sequenced donors. Study-wide results and limits: Once again these clonotypes came out on top in the CD3+CD56-NKG2C+ fraction of four donors. More than 5 donors showed dominant NKG2C+ clonotypes comprising roughly 1.0-7.5% of their CD8+ T cells.

The authors generated TCR beta cDNA through 5'RACE template switching with UMIs. TCRdb reanalyzed the 5' RACE reads and collapses them to one entry per CDR3 protein, without DNA. The sample has around 140,000 distinct CDR3 sequences; the top ten hold around 10%. The CDR3 contains 16 residues. Per the germline V gene, CDR1 is SGHRS and CDR2 is YFSETQ. A word on this clonotype: As yet, its antigen is unknown.

This clonotype was obtained from a young man in good health. The chain joins TRBV5-1 to TRBJ2-1; without DNA, the TCRdb call of TRBD1 cannot be checked. The sequencing sample was made of blood T cells: a sorted CD56 or NKG2C T cell subset, CD4+ or CD8+ T cells, or bulk PBMC T cells (not recorded which). The CDR3 is CASSLVPGTPYNEQFF.